This TCR beta chain stems from a study of cytomegalovirus exposure and HLA in healthy donors. Study at large: Of the donors genotyped, approximately 430 in all, about 80% fell in the Caucasian-associated ancestry cluster. The study, taken as a whole, reports: Cytomegalovirus status was reportedly diagnosed by the classifier with high sensitivity and specificity. When analyzed later, a missense DCLRE1C variant was found to be linked to TCR beta V- and J-gene trimming.

PCR involved 60 Vbeta and 13 Jbeta primers. TCRdb's copy holds only in-frame clones and misses some; the assay was immunoSEQ multiplex PCR. This sample has about 100,000 clones, with about 76% found just once. A word on this clone: What it recognizes is unknown.

V lost 4 bases to trimming and J lost 7 bases, with 17 bases between them. Germline CDR1 and CDR2: LNHNV and YYDKDF (reference sequence). This CDR3 is 15 amino acids long. Sequences were obtained from PBMCs. The sequence came from a man aged 35 to 55 in good health and CMV-seropositive. The chain couples TRBV15 to TRBJ1-5; maybe TRBD1 (5 bases). The CDR3, as DNA: TGTGCCACCAGCAAGAACAGGTACAACGTACAGCCCCAGCATTTT. It yields the protein CATSKNRYNVQPQHF.